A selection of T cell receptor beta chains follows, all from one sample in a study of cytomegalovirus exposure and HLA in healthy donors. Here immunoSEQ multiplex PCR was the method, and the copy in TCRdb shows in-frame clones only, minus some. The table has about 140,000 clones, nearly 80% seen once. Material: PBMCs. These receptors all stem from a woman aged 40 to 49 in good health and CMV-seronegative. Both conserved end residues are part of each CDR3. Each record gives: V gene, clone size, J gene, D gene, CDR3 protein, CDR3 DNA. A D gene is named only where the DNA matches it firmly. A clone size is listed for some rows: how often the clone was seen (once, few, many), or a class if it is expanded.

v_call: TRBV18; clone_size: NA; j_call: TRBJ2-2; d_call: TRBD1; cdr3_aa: CASSPNRGLTGELFF; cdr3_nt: TGTGCCAGCTCACCAAACAGGGGGCTGACCGGGGAGCTGTTTTTT
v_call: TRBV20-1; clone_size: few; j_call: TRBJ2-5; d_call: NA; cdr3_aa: CSARDRETQYF; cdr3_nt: TGCAGTGCTAGAGATCGGGAGACCCAGTACTTC
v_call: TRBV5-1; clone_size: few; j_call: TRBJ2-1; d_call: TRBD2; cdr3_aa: CASSLTLGGRLNEQFF; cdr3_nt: TGCGCCAGCAGTTTGACCCTCGGCGGGAGACTCAATGAGCAGTTCTTC
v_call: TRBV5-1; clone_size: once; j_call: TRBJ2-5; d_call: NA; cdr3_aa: CASSLGDTQETQYF; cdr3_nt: TGCGCCAGCAGCTTGGGGGACACCCAAGAGACCCAGTACTTC
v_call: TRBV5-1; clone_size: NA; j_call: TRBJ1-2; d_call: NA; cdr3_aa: CASSLGGINYGYTF; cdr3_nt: TGCGCCAGCAGCTTGGGAGGAATTAACTATGGCTACACCTTC
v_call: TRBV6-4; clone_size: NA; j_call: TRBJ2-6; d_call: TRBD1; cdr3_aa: CASSDGTGTSFGANGLTF; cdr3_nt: TGTGCCAGCAGTGACGGGACAGGTACTAGCTTTGGGGCCAACGGCCTGACTTTC
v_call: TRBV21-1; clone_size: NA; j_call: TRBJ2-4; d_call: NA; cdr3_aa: CASSGRQPQSAKNSQYF; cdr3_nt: TGTGCCAGCAGCGGGCGACAGCCCCAGTCTGCCAAAAACAGTCAGTACTTC
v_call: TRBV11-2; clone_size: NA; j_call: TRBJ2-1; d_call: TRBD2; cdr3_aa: CASSLVGSGTSEQFF; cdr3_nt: TGTGCCAGCAGCTTAGTTGGTAGCGGGACGAGTGAGCAGTTCTTC
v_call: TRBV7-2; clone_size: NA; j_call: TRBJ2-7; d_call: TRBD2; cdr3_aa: CASSRAGTSGNYEQYF; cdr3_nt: TGTGCCAGCAGCAGAGCTGGGACTAGCGGGAACTACGAGCAGTACTTC
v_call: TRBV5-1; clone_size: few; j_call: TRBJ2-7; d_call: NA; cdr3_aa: CASSLGGSHDEQYF; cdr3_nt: TGCGCCAGCAGCTTGGGTGGGAGTCACGACGAGCAGTACTTC
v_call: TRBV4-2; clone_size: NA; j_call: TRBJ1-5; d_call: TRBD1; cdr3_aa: CASSQDGQGARQPQHF; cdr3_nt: TGTGCCAGCAGCCAAGACGGACAGGGGGCGCGGCAGCCCCAGCATTTT
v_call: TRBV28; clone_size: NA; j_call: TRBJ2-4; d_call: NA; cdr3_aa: CASKHGQIKNSQYF; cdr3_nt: TGTGCCAGCAAGCATGGGCAGATCAAAAACAGTCAGTACTTC